Detailed here is one TCR beta chain. Its target is not known. Deletions cut 0 bases from V and 6 bases from J, with 21 bases between. This CDR3 comprises 16 residues. Germline loops: CDR1 DFQATT, CDR2 SNEGSKA (reference sequence). This entry is derived from a study of CD8 T cells in ankylosing spondylitis. Study-level points and caveats: Eight or nine highly homologous variants formed a TCR beta motif that appeared characteristic of ankylosing spondylitis blood.

MiXCR was run by TCRdb on the 5' RACE reads, yielding one entry per CDR3 protein. The sample contains around 770,000 distinct CDR3 sequences, about 10% of which appear only once. The sample was blood, either unsorted or a sorted T cell fraction (not recorded which). The chain has TRBV20-1 and TRBJ2-7, with D possibly TRBD2 on 5 matching bases. The sequence was collected from a male donor with ankylosing spondylitis. For the CDR3, the DNA is TGCAGTGCTAGAGATCACTCTGGGCTAGCAGCGACCGAGCAGTACTTC. Protein product: CSARDHSGLAATEQYF.